The 14 T cell receptor beta chains below were found in one sample sequenced in a study of control samples from healthy donors and cancer patients. Libraries were prepared by immunoSEQ multiplex PCR; TCRdb keeps only in-frame clonotypes and omits some of them. The sample carries some 140,000 clones, just under 95% recorded once. Sample: blood. All receptors derive from a man in his thirties or forties in good health.

The rearrangement links TRBV6-2 or TRBV6-3 to TRBJ2-5; 9 bases map to TRBD1. The CDR3 is 15 amino acids. CDR1 and CDR2 (germline): MNHEY, SVGEGT. V lost 4 bases, J lost 5 bases, and 8 bases stayed unmatched. The CDR3 coding sequence is TGTGCCAGCAGTTCTACAGGGGGCTTCGGGGAGACCCAGTACTTC. Its protein product is CASSSTGGFGETQYF.

Regarding this clone: The same CDR3 can be traced to other DNA sequences in this sample. Written as DNA, the CDR3 is TGTGCCAGCAGCCGTGGGCTAGCGGGAGAAGAGACCCAGTACTTC. It specifies CASSRGLAGEETQYF. J is TRBJ2-5 and V is TRBV5-6; 10 nucleotides agree with TRBD2. J lost 3 bases, V lost 4 bases, and 6 bases had no gene match. The germline gives CDR1 SGHDT, CDR2 YYEEEE. This CDR3 contains 15 residues.

CDR3 coding DNA: TGTGCCAGCAGCTTAGGGGCAGGGGGCACAGATACGCAGTATTTT. Encoded protein: CASSLGAGGTDTQYF. The V call is TRBV11-2, the J call TRBJ2-3; a weak D match, TRBD1 (6 bases). The CDR3 has 15 residues. Trimming removed 1 base at V and 1 base at J, with 9 bases between. From germline, CDR1 is SGHAT and CDR2 FQNNGV.

This rearrangement joins TRBV28 to TRBJ1-1, with D uncertain. Germline V gene sequence: CDR1 MDHEN, CDR2 SYDVKM. V lost 7 bases to trimming and J lost 1 base, with 10 bases between them. There are 13 residues in the CDR3. The DNA of the CDR3 is TGTGCCAGCATGGGGAGAAGGAACACTGAAGCTTTCTTT. This translates into CASMGRRNTEAFF. The variable domain in full, completed from reference TRBV28 and TRBJ1-1, reads DVKVTQSSRYLVKRTGEKVFLECVQDMDHENMFWYRQDPGLGLRLIYFSYDVKMKEKGDIPEGYSVSREKKERFSLILESASTNQTSMYLCASMGRRNTEAFFGQGTRLTVV.

This clone has just a few counts. The genes are TRBV11-3 and TRBJ2-7, with 11 bases identical to TRBD2. This CDR3 is built from 15 residues. In germline, CDR1 is SGHNT, CDR2 YENEEA. V was clipped by 5 bases and J by 2 bases; unmatched bases: 5. CDR3 loop: CASSAGTSGPYEQYF. In DNA form, the CDR3 reads TGTGCCAGCAGCGCAGGGACTAGCGGTCCCTACGAGCAGTACTTC.

The rearrangement joins TRBV19 to TRBJ1-2; 7 bases are a match to TRBD1. The CDR3 is 13 residues long. V trimming: 5 bases; J trimming: 6 bases; junction bases outside the gene matches: 6. Germline V lookup: CDR1 LNHDA, CDR2 SQIVND (reference sequence). The CDR3 bases are TGTGCCAGTAGTGCCACAGGGGCCGATGGCTACACCTTC. Its protein product is CASSATGADGYTF. Complete variable domain (other parts from reference TRBV19 and TRBJ1-2): DGGITQSPKYLFRKEGQNVTLSCEQNLNHDAMYWYRQDPGQGLRLIYYSQIVNDFQKGDIAEGYSVSREKKESFPLTVTSAQKNPTAFYLCASSATGADGYTFGSGTRLTVV.

The chain couples TRBV15 to TRBJ2-1; the D gene is possibly TRBD2 (6 bases). CDR1 is LNHNV, CDR2 YYDKDF, per germline (reference sequence). There are 15 residues in the CDR3. Trimming took off 0 bases at V and 6 bases at J, with 12 bases between the two ends. CDR3 protein: CATSREMRLVNEQFF. As DNA, the CDR3 is TGTGCCACCAGCAGAGAGATGCGACTAGTCAATGAGCAGTTCTTC.

The chain uses TRBV25-1 and TRBJ2-2; TRBD1 matches at 8 bases. This CDR3 contains 15 residues. Germline CDR1 MGHDK, CDR2 SYGVNS. J was trimmed by 3 bases and V by 5 bases; bases with no gene match: 5. CDR3 DNA sequence: TGTGCCAGCAGTACGACAGGGGTAGACACCGGGGAGCTGTTTTTT. Its protein is CASSTTGVDTGELFF.

This CDR3 reads CASSEGTGDNQPQHF. The CDR3, as DNA: TGTGCCAGCAGCGAAGGGACAGGGGACAATCAGCCCCAGCATTTT. The genes are TRBV6-4 and TRBJ1-5, with 10 bases lining up with TRBD1. The CDR3 spans 15 residues. V dropped 6 bases and J dropped 3; count of bases not matched to a gene: 5. Germline V gives CDR1 MRHNA, CDR2 SNTAGT.

The chain combines TRBV20-1 with TRBJ2-7, with 11 positions matching TRBD2. Germline V gives CDR1 DFQATT, CDR2 SNEGSKA (reference sequence). With V trimmed by 3 bases and J by 4 bases, 5 bases remained unmatched. The CDR3 is 14 residues long. In nucleotides, the CDR3 is TGCAGTGCTAGTCTTAGCGGGAGGGGATACGAGCAGTACTTC. As protein: CSASLSGRGYEQYF.

The V gene is TRBV9, the J gene TRBJ2-1, with D unresolved. CDR3 length equals 16 residues. Per germline, CDR1 SGDLS and CDR2 YYNGEE. Trimming pared 0 bases from V and 7 bases from J, leaving 17 bases between. CDR3 region: CASSVALRSGDNEQFF. The CDR3 region has the DNA TGTGCCAGCAGCGTAGCGTTGAGATCTGGGGATAATGAGCAGTTCTTC.

The chain links TRBV6-5 to TRBJ1-1, with TRBD1 as a possible D gene (6 bases). CDR3 length equals 14 residues. V was cut by 4 bases and J by 1 base, with 10 bases left in between. Germline V gene sequence: CDR1 MNHEY, CDR2 SVGAGI. CDR3 in DNA: TGTGCCAGCAGTTCAGGGGTCCGGAACACTGAAGCTTTCTTT. Protein product: CASSSGVRNTEAFF.

This clone was seen once. This chain joins TRBV2 and TRBJ1-1; TRBD1 matches 10 bases. The germline V gene encodes CDR1 SNHLY and CDR2 FYNNEI. V shed 7 bases and J 5 bases; nucleotides not matched to a gene: 4. The CDR3 sequence is 13 residues long. The DNA of the CDR3 is TGTGCCAGCACCCGGGACAGGGGAACTGAAGCTTTCTTT. It specifies CASTRDRGTEAFF. Full variable domain (rest looked up from reference TRBV2 and TRBJ1-1): EPEVTQTPSHQVTQMGQEVILRCVPISNHLYFYWYRQILGQKVEFLVSFYNNEISEKSEIFDDQFSVERPDGSNFTLKIRSTKLEDSAMYFCASTRDRGTEAFFGQGTRLTVV.

The genes are TRBV4-1 and TRBJ2-7, with D perhaps matching TRBD2 (6 bases). CDR3 length equals 16 residues. CDR1 and CDR2 from the germline V gene are MGHRA and YSYEKL. V lost 0 bases and J 2 bases, leaving 14 bases between the germline ends. CDR3: CASSQDMREVAYEQYF. The CDR3 DNA reads as TGCGCCAGCAGCCAAGATATGAGGGAGGTGGCCTACGAGCAGTACTTC.